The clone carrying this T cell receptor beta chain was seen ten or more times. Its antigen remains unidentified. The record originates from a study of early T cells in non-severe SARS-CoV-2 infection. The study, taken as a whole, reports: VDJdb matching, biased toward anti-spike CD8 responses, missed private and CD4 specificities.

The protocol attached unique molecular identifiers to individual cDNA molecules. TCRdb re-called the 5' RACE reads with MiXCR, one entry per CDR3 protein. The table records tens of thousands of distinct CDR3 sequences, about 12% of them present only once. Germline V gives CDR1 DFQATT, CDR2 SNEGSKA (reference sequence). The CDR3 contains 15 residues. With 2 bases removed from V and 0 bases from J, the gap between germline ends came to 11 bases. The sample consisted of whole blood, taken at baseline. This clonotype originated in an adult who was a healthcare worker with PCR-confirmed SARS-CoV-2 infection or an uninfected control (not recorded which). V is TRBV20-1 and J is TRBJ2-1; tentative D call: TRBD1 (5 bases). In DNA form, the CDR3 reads TGCAGTGCTAGAACCAGCAGGGCCTCCTACAATGAGCAGTTCTTC. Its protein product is CSARTSRASYNEQFF.